One and the same sample provided the 28 T cell receptor beta chains below, sequenced in a study of T cell responses to AZD1222 COVID-19 vaccine. Repertoires were generated with immunoSEQ multiplex PCR, while TCRdb's copy carries only in-frame clones and drops some. This table holds about 94,000 clones, 85% to 90% found once. The sequences come from peripheral blood, collected 28 days after the second AZD1222 dose. The receptors were sampled from an adult who received the AZD1222 COVID-19 vaccine.

This sequence joins TRBV11-2 and TRBJ2-2; no clear D gene. The CDR3 sequence is 14 residues long. With 7 bases removed from V and 0 bases from J, the gap between germline ends came to 9 bases. In germline, CDR1 is SGHAT, CDR2 FQNNGV. CDR3 nucleotides: TGTGCCAGCACCCTGGGGTCGAACACCGGGGAGCTGTTTTTT. Translating it yields CASTLGSNTGELFF.

The genes are TRBV19 and TRBJ2-3; 8 positions agree with TRBD2. Unmatched junction bases numbered 9, after V lost 0 bases and J lost 4 bases. Germline assignment: CDR1 LNHDA and CDR2 SQIVND (reference sequence). The CDR3 is made up of 17 amino acids. Here the CDR3 DNA reads TGTGCCAGTAGTATAGATAGGGGACTAGACGTGCCAGATACGCAGTATTTT. It encodes CASSIDRGLDVPDTQYF.

The chain uses TRBV27 and TRBJ1-6; no reliable D call. Germline V gene data show CDR1 as MNHEY and CDR2 as SMNVEV (reference sequence). Deletions cut 1 base from V and 5 bases from J, with 6 bases between. The CDR3 is made up of 14 amino acids. The CDR3 DNA sequence: TGTGCCAGCAGTTTATGGCAGGATAATTCACCCCTCCACTTT. Residues: CASSLWQDNSPLHF.

The CDR3 here is CASSLEAAGPYGYTF. In nucleotides, the CDR3 is TGCGCCAGCAGCTTGGAGGCAGCAGGACCCTATGGCTACACCTTC. The chain couples TRBV5-1 to TRBJ1-2; D is unresolved. Germline V CDR1 and CDR2: SGHRS, YFSETQ. Trimming pared 0 bases from V and 4 bases from J, leaving 13 bases between. The CDR3 has 15 residues.

The chain is built from TRBV7-8 and TRBJ2-7; D is possibly TRBD2 (5 bases). This CDR3 has 16 amino acids. Trimming left V 5 bases short and J 0 bases short, with 17 bases between. Germline loops: CDR1 SGHVS, CDR2 FQNEAQ. DNA for the CDR3: TGTGCCAGCAGCCCCCCCGCGGGCCCGCACTCCTACGAGCAGTACTTC. This gives the protein CASSPPAGPHSYEQYF.

This clone has just one count. The chain combines TRBV6-6 with TRBJ1-1; 9 positions match TRBD1. The J segment lost 9 bases and the V segment lost 6 bases, leaving 5 bases of the junction unmatched. Germline V gene lookup returns CDR1 MNHNY and CDR2 SVGAGI (reference sequence). The CDR3 is made up of 12 amino acids. The CDR3 sequence: CASSPGTGQAFF. CDR3 nucleotides: TGTGCCAGCAGCCCCGGGACAGGGCAAGCTTTCTTT.

The V and J genes are TRBV12-3 or TRBV12-4 and TRBJ2-2, with D perhaps TRBD1 or TRBD2 (5 bases each). The V gene lost 7 bases and the J gene lost 16 bases, with 19 bases spanning the gap. The CDR3 loop spans 12 amino acids. This CDR3 is CASITDGQGPFF. CDR3 DNA sequence: TGTGCCAGCATCACGGACGGGCAGGGACCGTTTTTT.

This sequence joins TRBV7-9 and TRBJ2-7, with 8 positions matching TRBD1. Germline V gene data show CDR1 as SEHNR and CDR2 as FQNEAQ (reference sequence). The V and J ends lost 1 base and 2 bases, in that order; junction bases with no gene match: 1. The length of the CDR3 is 14 residues. The CDR3 bases are TGTGCCAGCAGCTTAGGGGACAGGCCCTACGAGCAGTACTTC. It encodes CASSLGDRPYEQYF.

The J gene is TRBJ1-1, the V gene TRBV12-3 or TRBV12-4; D is unresolved. This CDR3 has 13 amino acids. Trimming took off 2 bases at V and 1 base at J, with 5 bases between the two ends. CDR3 bases: TGTGCCAGCAGTTTACAGTCGAACACTGAAGCTTTCTTT. Residues: CASSLQSNTEAFF.

The chain links TRBV5-1 to TRBJ2-7; D tentatively fits TRBD1 or TRBD2 (5 bases each). The CDR3 loop spans 17 amino acids. V was cut by 2 bases and J by 3 bases, with 21 bases left in between. Germline V gene data show CDR1 as SGHRS and CDR2 as YFSETQ. CDR3 DNA: TGCGCCAGCAGCTTACCATTGACGGACTCTGGGGGCTACGAGCAGTACTTC. Translating gives CASSLPLTDSGGYEQYF.

The chain links TRBV5-4 to TRBJ1-1; a possible D gene is TRBD1 (5 bases). The V and J ends lost 2 bases and 1 base respectively, with 15 bases between them. This CDR3 region has 16 residues. The germline gives CDR1 SGHNT, CDR2 YYREEE (reference sequence). This CDR3 reads CASSFGQVGGNTEAFF. In DNA, the CDR3 is TGTGCCAGCAGCTTCGGGCAGGTCGGGGGGAACACTGAAGCTTTCTTT.

The rearrangement uses TRBV11-2 and TRBJ2-7; the match to TRBD2 covers 16 bases. The J segment lost 5 bases and the V segment lost 5 bases, leaving 9 bases of the junction unmatched. Per germline, CDR1 SGHAT and CDR2 FQNNGV. This CDR3 spans 17 amino acids. This CDR3 is CASSPPGLAGGRHEQYF. CDR3 DNA sequence: TGTGCCAGCAGCCCCCCGGGACTAGCGGGAGGGCGACACGAGCAGTACTTC. Variable domain in full (rest from reference TRBV11-2 and TRBJ2-7): EAGVAQSPRYKIIEKRQSVAFWCNPISGHATLYWYQQILGQGPKLLIQFQNNGVVDDSQLPKDRFSAERLKGVDSTLKIQPAKLEDSAVYLCASSPPGLAGGRHEQYFGPGTRLTVT.

The chain has TRBV5-6 and TRBJ2-3; the match to TRBD2 covers 7 bases. Germline CDR1 is SGHDT and CDR2 is YYEEEE. After removal of 2 bases from V and 0 bases from J, the junction contained 3 bases not matched to a gene. The CDR3 is 15 amino acids. The CDR3 region is CASSFRDYSTDTQYF. For the CDR3, the DNA is TGTGCCAGCAGCTTCCGGGACTATAGCACAGATACGCAGTATTTT.

The J gene is TRBJ2-7, the V gene TRBV7-3, with 9 bases that match TRBD1. The CDR3 covers 14 residues. Germline V gene data show CDR1 as SGHTA and CDR2 as FQGTGA. Losses at the gene ends were 5 bases for V and 4 bases for J; bases not matched to a gene: 6. The CDR3 nucleotides read TGTGCCAGCAGCCCGGGACAGGGTGGGTACGAGCAGTACTTC. Amino acid sequence: CASSPGQGGYEQYF.

The chain uses TRBV18 and TRBJ1-3; no clear D gene. This CDR3 is built from 15 residues. Trimming cost V 3 bases and J 0 bases, with 9 bases left between them. Germline CDR1 is KGHSH and CDR2 is LQKENI. In DNA, the CDR3 is TGTGCCAGCTCACCCGGCCTGAGCTCTGGAAACACCATATATTTT. It translates to CASSPGLSSGNTIYF.

This rearrangement joins TRBV6-5 to TRBJ1-5; D is undetermined. With 3 bases removed from V and 6 bases from J, the gap between germline ends came to 6 bases. The germline V gene encodes CDR1 MNHEY and CDR2 SVGAGI. CDR3 length equals 12 residues. In DNA form, the CDR3 reads TGTGCCAGCAGTTATTTCCGTCAGCCCCAGCATTTT. It is translated as CASSYFRQPQHF.

The chain links TRBV5-1 to TRBJ2-1; TRBD2 aligns across 7 bases. The CDR3 runs to 15 residues. The V gene's germline CDR1 is SGHRS and CDR2 YFSETQ. J gave up 4 bases and V 2 bases, and 6 bases lay outside the gene matches. For the CDR3, the DNA is TGCGCCAGCAGCTTCCCGGGGGGTCATTACAATGAGCAGTTCTTC. Amino acids: CASSFPGGHYNEQFF.

This chain links TRBV27 with TRBJ1-1; perhaps TRBD1 as D (6 bases). CDR1 is MNHEY, CDR2 SMNVEV, per germline (reference sequence). The V end was cut by 1 base, the J end by 4 bases, with 13 bases between. The CDR3 consists of 15 residues. The CDR3 DNA follows: TGTGCCAGCAGTTTATTCACAGGGAGAAGCACTGAAGCTTTCTTT. Translation: CASSLFTGRSTEAFF.

The rearrangement joins TRBV10-2 to TRBJ2-7, with D tentatively TRBD2 (5 bases). This CDR3 comprises 13 residues. The V gene's germline CDR1 is WSHSY and CDR2 SAAADI. The V end lost 11 bases, the J end lost 5 bases, and 19 bases lay between the germline ends. Here the CDR3 reads CARPKRVLDEQYF. CDR3 coding DNA: TGCGCCCGACCCAAGAGGGTTTTAGACGAGCAGTACTTC.

The chain has TRBV4-2 and TRBJ2-3, with D possibly being TRBD2 (6 bases). The CDR3 spans 15 residues. Trimming removed 0 bases from V and 6 bases from J, with 13 bases in between. From germline, CDR1 is LGHNA and CDR2 YNFKEQ. This CDR3 reads CASSQDGGTRDTQYF. The DNA of the CDR3 is TGTGCCAGCAGCCAAGATGGAGGGACGCGGGATACGCAGTATTTT.

The V gene is TRBV19, the J gene TRBJ2-5; D is uncertain. There are 13 residues in the CDR3. Germline lookup yields CDR1 LNHDA and CDR2 SQIVND (reference sequence). V was clipped by 1 base and J by 3 bases, with 6 bases between them. This CDR3 reads CASSIGREETQYF. The CDR3 bases are TGTGCCAGTAGTATAGGAAGGGAAGAGACCCAGTACTTC.

The rearrangement uses TRBV14 and TRBJ1-4; weak D call: TRBD1 (5 bases). CDR1 is SGHDN and CDR2 is FVKESK in the germline V gene. The CDR3 runs to 17 residues. Trimming pared 0 bases from V and 7 bases from J, leaving 18 bases between. The CDR3 region is CASSQDATQGDFEKLFF. Here the CDR3 DNA reads TGTGCCAGCAGCCAAGATGCCACGCAGGGCGACTTTGAAAAACTGTTTTTT.

The gene calls are TRBV19 and TRBJ1-6, with D perhaps TRBD1 (5 bases). The V gene's germline CDR1 is LNHDA and CDR2 SQIVND (reference sequence). V was shortened by 3 bases and J by 6 bases, with 12 bases between the two germline ends. This CDR3 spans 15 amino acids. Here the CDR3 reads CASSMGGAGNSPLHF. The CDR3 DNA reads TGTGCCAGTAGTATGGGTGGGGCAGGTAATTCACCCCTCCACTTT.

The chain recombines TRBV27 with TRBJ2-7, with D unclear. The CDR3 is 13 residues long. The V gene's germline CDR1 is MNHEY and CDR2 SMNVEV (reference sequence). Trimming pared 4 bases from V and 6 bases from J, leaving 13 bases between. CDR3 coding DNA: TGTGCCAGCAGTTCCCTTGGACCCCTCGAGCAGTACTTC. Protein: CASSSLGPLEQYF.

In its sample, this clone is medium-sized (0.01 to 0.1%). The chain links TRBV5-1 to TRBJ2-7, with no clear D. CDR3 length: 15 residues. The germline V gene has CDR1 SGHRS and CDR2 YFSETQ. Trimming removed 5 bases from V and 0 bases from J, with 15 bases in between. CDR3 DNA sequence: TGCGCCAGCAGTTACTTGGGCCCTTACTCCTACGAGCAGTACTTC. Protein: CASSYLGPYSYEQYF. Full variable domain (outside the CDR3, taken from reference TRBV5-1 and TRBJ2-7): KAGVTQTPRYLIKTRGQQVTLSCSPISGHRSVSWYQQTPGQGLQFLFEYFSETQRNKGNFPGRFSGRQFSNSRSEMNVSTLELGDSALYLCASSYLGPYSYEQYFGPGTRLTVT.

Notes on this clone: Other DNA sequences in this specimen translate into the identical CDR3. This chain uses TRBV9 with TRBJ2-5; 8 positions agree with TRBD1. With V trimmed by 3 bases and J by 4 bases, 5 bases remained unmatched. CDR3 size: 14 residues. Germline-derived CDR1 and CDR2 are SGDLS and YYNGEE. The CDR3 loop is CASSGSGGGETQYF. The CDR3 region has the DNA TGTGCCAGCAGCGGATCAGGGGGCGGAGAGACCCAGTACTTC.

This sequence joins TRBV9 and TRBJ2-5; no definite D call. The CDR3 sequence is 14 residues long. Germline loops: CDR1 SGDLS, CDR2 YYNGEE. Trimming stripped 0 bases from V and 2 bases from J, with 8 bases between. The DNA for the CDR3 is TGTGCCAGCAGCGTAGGGGGTCAGCAAGAGACCCAGTACTTC. It is translated as CASSVGGQQETQYF.

This clone came up once. The chain uses TRBV7-9 and TRBJ1-6, with 10 positions matching TRBD1. The V and J ends lost 3 bases and 9 bases, in that order; junction bases with no gene match: 11. Germline CDR1 reads SEHNR; CDR2 reads FQNEAQ (reference sequence). The CDR3 sequence is 17 residues long. CDR3 sequence: CASSFDRGPEVISPLHF. In nucleotides, the CDR3 is TGTGCCAGCAGCTTCGACAGGGGGCCTGAGGTCATTTCACCCCTCCACTTT.